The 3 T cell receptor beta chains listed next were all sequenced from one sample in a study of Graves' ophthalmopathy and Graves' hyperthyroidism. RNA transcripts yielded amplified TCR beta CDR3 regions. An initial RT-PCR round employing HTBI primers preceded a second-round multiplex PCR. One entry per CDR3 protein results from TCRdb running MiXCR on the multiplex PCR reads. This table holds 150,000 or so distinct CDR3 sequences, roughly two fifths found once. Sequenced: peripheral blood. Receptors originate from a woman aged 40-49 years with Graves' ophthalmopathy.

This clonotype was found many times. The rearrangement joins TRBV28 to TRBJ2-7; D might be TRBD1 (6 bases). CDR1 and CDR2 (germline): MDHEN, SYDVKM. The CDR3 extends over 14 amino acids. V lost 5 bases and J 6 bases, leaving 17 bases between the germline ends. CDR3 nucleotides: TGTGCCAGCAGTGGCTTAGGGGGTTTCCGCGAGCAGTACTTC. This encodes CASSGLGGFREQYF.

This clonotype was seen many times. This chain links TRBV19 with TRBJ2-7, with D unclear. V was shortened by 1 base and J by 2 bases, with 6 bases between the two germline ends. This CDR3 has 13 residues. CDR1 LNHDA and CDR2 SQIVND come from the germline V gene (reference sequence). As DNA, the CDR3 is TGTGCCAGTAGTATAGCCATGGCCTACGAGCAGTACTTC. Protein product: CASSIAMAYEQYF.

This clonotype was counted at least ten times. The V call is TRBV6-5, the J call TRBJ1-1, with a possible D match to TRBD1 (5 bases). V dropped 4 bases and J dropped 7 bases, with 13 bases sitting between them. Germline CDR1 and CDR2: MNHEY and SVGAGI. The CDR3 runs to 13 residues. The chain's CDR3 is CASSSPGRNEAFF. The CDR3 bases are TGTGCCAGCAGTTCACCGGGACGTAATGAAGCTTTCTTT.